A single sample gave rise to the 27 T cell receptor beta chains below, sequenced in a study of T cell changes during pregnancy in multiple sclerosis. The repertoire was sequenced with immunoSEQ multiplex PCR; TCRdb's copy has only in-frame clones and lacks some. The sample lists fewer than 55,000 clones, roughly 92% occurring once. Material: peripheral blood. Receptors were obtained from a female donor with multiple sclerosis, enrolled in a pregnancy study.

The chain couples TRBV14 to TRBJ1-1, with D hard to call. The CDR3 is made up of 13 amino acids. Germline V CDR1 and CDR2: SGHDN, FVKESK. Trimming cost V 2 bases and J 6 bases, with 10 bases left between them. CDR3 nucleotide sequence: TGTGCCAGCAGCCAACTTGGGCAGTCTGAAGCTTTCTTT. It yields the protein CASSQLGQSEAFF.

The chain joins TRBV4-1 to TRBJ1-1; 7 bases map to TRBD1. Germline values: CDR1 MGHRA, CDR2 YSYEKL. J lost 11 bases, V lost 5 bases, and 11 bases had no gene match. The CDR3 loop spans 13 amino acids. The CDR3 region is CASSAGQVMGAFF. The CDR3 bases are TGCGCCAGCAGCGCTGGACAGGTAATGGGGGCTTTCTTT.

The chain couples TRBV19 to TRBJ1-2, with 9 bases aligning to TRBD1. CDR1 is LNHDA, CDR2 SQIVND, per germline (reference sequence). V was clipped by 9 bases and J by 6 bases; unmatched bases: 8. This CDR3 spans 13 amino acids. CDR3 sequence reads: CASRGTGLNGYTF. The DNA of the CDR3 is TGTGCCAGCCGTGGGACAGGGCTAAATGGCTACACCTTC.

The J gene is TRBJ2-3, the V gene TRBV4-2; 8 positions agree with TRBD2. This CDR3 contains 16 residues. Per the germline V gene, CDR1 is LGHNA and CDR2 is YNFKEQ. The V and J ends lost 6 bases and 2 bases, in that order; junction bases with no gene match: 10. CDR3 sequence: CASSDVSGAYTDTQYF. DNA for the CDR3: TGTGCCAGCAGTGATGTTAGCGGGGCCTACACAGATACGCAGTATTTT.

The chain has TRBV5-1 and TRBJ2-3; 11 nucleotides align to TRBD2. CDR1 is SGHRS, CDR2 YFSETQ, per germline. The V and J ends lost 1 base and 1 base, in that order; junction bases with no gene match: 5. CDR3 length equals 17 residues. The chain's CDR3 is CASSLSLAGGRTDTQYF. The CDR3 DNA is TGCGCCAGCAGCTTGTCCCTAGCGGGAGGACGCACAGATACGCAGTATTTT.

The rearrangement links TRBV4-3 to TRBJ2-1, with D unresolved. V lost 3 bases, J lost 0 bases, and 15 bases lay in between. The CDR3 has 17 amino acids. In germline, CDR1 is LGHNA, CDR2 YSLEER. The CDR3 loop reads CASSQDRGMDSYNEQFF. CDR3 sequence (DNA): TGCGCCAGCAGCCAGGACCGCGGAATGGACTCCTACAATGAGCAGTTCTTC.

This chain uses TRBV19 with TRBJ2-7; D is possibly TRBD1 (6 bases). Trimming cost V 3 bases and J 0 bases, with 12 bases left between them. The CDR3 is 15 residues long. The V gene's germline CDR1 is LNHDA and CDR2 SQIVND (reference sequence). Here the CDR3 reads CASSINRDFSYEQYF. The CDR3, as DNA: TGTGCCAGTAGTATTAACAGGGATTTCTCCTACGAGCAGTACTTC.

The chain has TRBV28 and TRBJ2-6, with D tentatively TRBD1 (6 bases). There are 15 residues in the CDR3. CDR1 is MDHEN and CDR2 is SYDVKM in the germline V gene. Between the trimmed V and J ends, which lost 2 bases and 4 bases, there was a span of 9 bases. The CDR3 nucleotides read TGTGCCAGCAGTTTAGGGGGCTCCGGGGCCAACGTCCTGACTTTC. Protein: CASSLGGSGANVLTF.

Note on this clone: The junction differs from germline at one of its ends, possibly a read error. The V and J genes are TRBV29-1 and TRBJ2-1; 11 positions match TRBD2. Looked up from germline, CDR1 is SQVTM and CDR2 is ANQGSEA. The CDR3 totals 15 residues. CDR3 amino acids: CSVSTSGIVSNEQLF. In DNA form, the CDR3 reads TGCAGCGTCTCGACTAGCGGGATAGTATCCAATGAGCAGCTCTTC.

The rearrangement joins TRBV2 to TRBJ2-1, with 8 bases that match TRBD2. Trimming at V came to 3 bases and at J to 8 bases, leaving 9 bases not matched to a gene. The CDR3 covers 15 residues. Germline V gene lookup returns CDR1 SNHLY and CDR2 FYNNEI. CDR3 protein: CASSDTGGPFHEQFF. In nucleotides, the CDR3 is TGTGCCAGCAGTGATACGGGAGGGCCCTTCCATGAGCAGTTCTTC.

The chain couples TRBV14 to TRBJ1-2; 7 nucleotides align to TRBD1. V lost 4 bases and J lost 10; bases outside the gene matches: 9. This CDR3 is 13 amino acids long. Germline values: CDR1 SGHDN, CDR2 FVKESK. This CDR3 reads CASSLDRTSTYTF. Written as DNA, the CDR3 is TGTGCCAGCAGCCTGGACAGGACCTCGACCTACACCTTC.

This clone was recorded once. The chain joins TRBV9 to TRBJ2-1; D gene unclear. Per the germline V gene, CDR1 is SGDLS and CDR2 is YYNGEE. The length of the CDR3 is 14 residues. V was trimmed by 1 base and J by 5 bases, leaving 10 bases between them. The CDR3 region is CASSVTLMDNEQFF. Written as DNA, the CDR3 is TGTGCCAGCAGCGTAACCCTCATGGACAATGAGCAGTTCTTC. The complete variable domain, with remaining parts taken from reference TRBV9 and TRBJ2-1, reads DSGVTQTPKHLITATGQRVTLRCSPRSGDLSVYWYQQSLDQGLQFLIQYYNGEERAKGNILERFSAQQFPDLHSELNLSSLELGDSALYFCASSVTLMDNEQFFGPGTRLTVL.

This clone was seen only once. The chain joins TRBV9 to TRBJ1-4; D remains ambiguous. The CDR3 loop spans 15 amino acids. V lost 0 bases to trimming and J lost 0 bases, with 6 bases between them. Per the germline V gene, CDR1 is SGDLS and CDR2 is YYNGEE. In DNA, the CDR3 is TGTGCCAGCAGCGTAGGGGCCTCAACTAATGAAAAACTGTTTTTT. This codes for CASSVGASTNEKLFF. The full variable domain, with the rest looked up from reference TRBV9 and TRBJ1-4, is DSGVTQTPKHLITATGQRVTLRCSPRSGDLSVYWYQQSLDQGLQFLIQYYNGEERAKGNILERFSAQQFPDLHSELNLSSLELGDSALYFCASSVGASTNEKLFFGSGTQLSVL.

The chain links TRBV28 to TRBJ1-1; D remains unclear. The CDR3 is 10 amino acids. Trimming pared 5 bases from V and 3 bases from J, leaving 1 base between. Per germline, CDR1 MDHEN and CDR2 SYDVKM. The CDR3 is CASSDTEAFF. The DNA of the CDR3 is TGTGCCAGCAGTGACACTGAAGCTTTCTTT.

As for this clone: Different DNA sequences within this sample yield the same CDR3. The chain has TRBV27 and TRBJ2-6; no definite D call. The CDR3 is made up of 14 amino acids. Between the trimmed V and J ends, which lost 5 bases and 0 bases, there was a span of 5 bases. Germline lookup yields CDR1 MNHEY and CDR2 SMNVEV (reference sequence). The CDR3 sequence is CASSRSSGANVLTF. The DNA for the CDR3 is TGTGCCAGCAGTCGTAGCTCTGGGGCCAACGTCCTGACTTTC.

The CDR3 sequence: CASSLARVDTQYF. DNA for the CDR3: TGTGCCAGCAGTTTAGCCCGGGTAGATACGCAGTATTTT. This sequence joins TRBV28 and TRBJ2-3; no clear D. The CDR3 covers 13 residues. Germline V gene lookup returns CDR1 MDHEN and CDR2 SYDVKM. Trimming stripped 2 bases from V and 5 bases from J, with 8 bases between.

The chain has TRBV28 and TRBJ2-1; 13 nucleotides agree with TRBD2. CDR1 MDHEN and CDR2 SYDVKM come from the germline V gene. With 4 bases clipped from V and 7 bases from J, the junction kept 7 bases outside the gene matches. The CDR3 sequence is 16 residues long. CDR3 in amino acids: CASSSLGLAGANEQFF. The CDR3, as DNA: TGTGCCAGCAGTTCCCTTGGACTAGCGGGAGCGAATGAGCAGTTCTTC.

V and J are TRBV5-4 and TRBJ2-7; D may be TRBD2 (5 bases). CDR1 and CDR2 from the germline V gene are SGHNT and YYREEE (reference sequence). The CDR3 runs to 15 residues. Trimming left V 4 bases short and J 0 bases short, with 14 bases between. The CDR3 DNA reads TGTGCCAGCAGCCCCACACCTGGGAGCTCCTACGAGCAGTACTTC. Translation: CASSPTPGSSYEQYF.

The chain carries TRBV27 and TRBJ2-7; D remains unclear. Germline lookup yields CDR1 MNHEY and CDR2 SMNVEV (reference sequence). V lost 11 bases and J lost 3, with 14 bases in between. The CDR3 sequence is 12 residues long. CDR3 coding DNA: TGTGCCGCTGGTTTGGCAATCTACGAGCAGTACTTC. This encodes CAAGLAIYEQYF.

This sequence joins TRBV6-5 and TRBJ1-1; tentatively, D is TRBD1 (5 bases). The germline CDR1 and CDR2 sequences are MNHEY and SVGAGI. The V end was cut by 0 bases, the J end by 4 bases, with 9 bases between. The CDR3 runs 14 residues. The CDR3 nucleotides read TGTGCCAGCAGTTACTCAGGGGTCGGCACTGAAGCTTTCTTT. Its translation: CASSYSGVGTEAFF.

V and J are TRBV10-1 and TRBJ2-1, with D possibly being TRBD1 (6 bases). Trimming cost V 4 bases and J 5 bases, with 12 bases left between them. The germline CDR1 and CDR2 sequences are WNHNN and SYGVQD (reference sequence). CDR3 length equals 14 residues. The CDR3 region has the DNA TGCGCCAGCAGTGCAGGGGCGGTTGACAATGAGCAGTTCTTC. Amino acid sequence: CASSAGAVDNEQFF.

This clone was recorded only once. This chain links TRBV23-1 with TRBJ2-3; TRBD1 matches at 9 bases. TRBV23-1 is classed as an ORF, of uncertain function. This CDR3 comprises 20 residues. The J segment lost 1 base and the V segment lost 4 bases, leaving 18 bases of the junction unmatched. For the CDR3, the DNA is TGCGCCAGCAGTCTAAATAAGCCAAAGACAGGGGGGAGAGGCACAGATACGCAGTATTTT. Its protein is CASSLNKPKTGGRGTDTQYF.

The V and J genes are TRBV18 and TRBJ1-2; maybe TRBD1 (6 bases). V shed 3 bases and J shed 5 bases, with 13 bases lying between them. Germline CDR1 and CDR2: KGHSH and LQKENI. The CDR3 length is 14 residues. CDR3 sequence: CASSPPGGAYGYTF. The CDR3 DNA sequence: TGTGCCAGCTCACCGCCTGGGGGGGCTTATGGCTACACCTTC.

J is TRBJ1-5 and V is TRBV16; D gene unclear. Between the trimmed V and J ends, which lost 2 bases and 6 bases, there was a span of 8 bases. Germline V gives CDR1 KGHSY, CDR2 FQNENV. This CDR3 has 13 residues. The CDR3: CASSQTRFQPQHF. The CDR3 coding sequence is TGTGCCAGCAGCCAAACCAGATTTCAGCCCCAGCATTTT.

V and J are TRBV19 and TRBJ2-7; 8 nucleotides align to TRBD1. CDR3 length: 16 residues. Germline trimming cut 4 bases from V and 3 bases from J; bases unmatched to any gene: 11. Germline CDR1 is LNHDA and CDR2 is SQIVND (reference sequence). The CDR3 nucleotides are TGTGCCAGTAGTAGGGATTCCGGGACAGGTAACTACGAGCAGTACTTC. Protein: CASSRDSGTGNYEQYF.

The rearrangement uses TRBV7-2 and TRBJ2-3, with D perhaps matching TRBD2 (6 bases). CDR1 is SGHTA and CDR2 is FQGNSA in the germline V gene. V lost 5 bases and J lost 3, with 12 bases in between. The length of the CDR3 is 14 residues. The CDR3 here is CASSRLGVTDTQYF. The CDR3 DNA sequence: TGTGCCAGCAGCCGACTAGGAGTGACAGATACGCAGTATTTT.

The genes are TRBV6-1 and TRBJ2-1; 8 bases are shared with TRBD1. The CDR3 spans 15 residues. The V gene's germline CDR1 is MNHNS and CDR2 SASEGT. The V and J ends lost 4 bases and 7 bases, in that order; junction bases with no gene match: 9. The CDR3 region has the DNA TGTGCCAGCAGTGCGACCGGACAGGGTTTGAATGAGCAGTTCTTC. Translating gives CASSATGQGLNEQFF.